This TCR beta chain was identified in a study of blood T cell repertoires in COVID-19. This CDR3 has 15 amino acids. J gave up 5 bases and V 6 bases, and 10 bases lay outside the gene matches. Germline CDR1 is SGHTA and CDR2 is FQGNSA. Using immunoSEQ multiplex PCR, the repertoire was profiled, and TCRdb retains in-frame clones only, with some absent. Among some 50,000 clones listed, 70% to 90% were seen once. The sequencing input was PBMCs or T cells enriched from blood (not recorded which). The V and J genes are TRBV7-2 and TRBJ2-1; 7 bases are a match to TRBD2. The source of this sequence is a woman aged 45-65 years who had recovered from COVID-19. As DNA, the CDR3 is TGTGCCAGCAGATACGAAGCGGGACTTAACAATGAGCAGTTCTTC. Protein product: CASRYEAGLNNEQFF.